This is a list of T cell receptor beta chains from one sample in a study of T cell changes during pregnancy in multiple sclerosis. Profiling relied on immunoSEQ multiplex PCR, and the TCRdb table lists in-frame clones only, not all of them. The repertoire has 40,000 to 50,000 clones, 94% of them found once; the top ten carry 0.47%. The sample here was CD4+ T cells from peripheral blood mononuclear cells, taken in the first trimester of pregnancy. Receptors were obtained from a female donor with multiple sclerosis, enrolled in a pregnancy study. CDR3s include the opening cysteine and the closing phenylalanine or tryptophan. Each record gives: V gene, clone size, J gene, D gene, CDR3 DNA, CDR3 protein. D genes are given only for firm matches. For some rows the clone size is stated as once, few or many, or as a class when expanded; others skip it.

v_gene: TRBV10-3; abundance: .; j_gene: TRBJ2-1; d_gene: TRBD2; CDR3nt: TGTGCCATCAGTGACGGGGGGGCCTATGAGCAGTTCTTC; CDR3aa: CAISDGGAYEQFF
v_gene: TRBV14; abundance: .; j_gene: TRBJ2-5; d_gene: TRBD2; CDR3nt: TGTGCCAGCACCGAAGATTCCGGGACTAGCGGGGTGGAGACCCAGTACTTC; CDR3aa: CASTEDSGTSGVETQYF
v_gene: TRBV19; abundance: once; j_gene: TRBJ2-7; d_gene: TRBD1; CDR3nt: TGTGCCAGTAGTTCTCGGACAGGGACCTACGAGCAGTACTTC; CDR3aa: CASSSRTGTYEQYF
v_gene: TRBV27; abundance: .; j_gene: TRBJ1-5; d_gene: .; CDR3nt: TGTGCCAGCAGTTTCCGGGGGGGCAATCAGCCCCAGCATTTT; CDR3aa: CASSFRGGNQPQHF
v_gene: TRBV6-4; abundance: .; j_gene: TRBJ2-3; d_gene: .; CDR3nt: TGTGCCAGCAGTGCCAAGTCAGCGGGTCGCACAGATACGCAGTATTTT; CDR3aa: CASSAKSAGRTDTQYF
v_gene: TRBV20-1; abundance: once; j_gene: TRBJ1-2; d_gene: TRBD1; CDR3nt: TGCAGTGCTACAGGGGGATATGGCTACACCTTC; CDR3aa: CSATGGYGYTF
v_gene: TRBV7-9; abundance: .; j_gene: TRBJ1-5; d_gene: .; CDR3nt: TGTGCCAGCAGCCCCCTCAGCGTGAACAATCAGCCCCAGCATTTT; CDR3aa: CASSPLSVNNQPQHF
v_gene: TRBV7-6; abundance: .; j_gene: TRBJ2-3; d_gene: .; CDR3nt: TGTGCCAGCAGCTTAAACCCAGGGAACACAGATACGCAGTATTTT; CDR3aa: CASSLNPGNTDTQYF
v_gene: TRBV11-3; abundance: .; j_gene: TRBJ2-3; d_gene: TRBD2; CDR3nt: TGTGCCAGCAGCTCAACTAGCGGTACGCAGTATTTT; CDR3aa: CASSSTSGTQYF
v_gene: TRBV5-3; abundance: .; j_gene: TRBJ2-7; d_gene: TRBD2; CDR3nt: TGTGCCAGAAGCCTGCCACGGACTAGACACTCCTCCTCGAGCTACGAGCAGTACTTC; CDR3aa: CARSLPRTRHSSSSYEQYF
v_gene: TRBV7-6; abundance: .; j_gene: TRBJ2-5; d_gene: TRBD2; CDR3nt: TGTGCCAGCAGCAGAGGACTAGCGGGGCAAGAGACCCAGTACTTC; CDR3aa: CASSRGLAGQETQYF
v_gene: TRBV6-4; abundance: .; j_gene: TRBJ1-2; d_gene: TRBD1; CDR3nt: TGTGCCAGCAGTGATCGCGGGACAGGGAAGATCGGCTACACCTTC; CDR3aa: CASSDRGTGKIGYTF
v_gene: TRBV7-2; abundance: .; j_gene: TRBJ1-1; d_gene: .; CDR3nt: TGTGCCAGCAGCAGACGGGGGTTGGTCTCTGAAGCTTTCTTT; CDR3aa: CASSRRGLVSEAFF
v_gene: TRBV30; abundance: .; j_gene: TRBJ1-5; d_gene: TRBD1; CDR3nt: TGTGCCTGGAAGGGGACAGGGCTCGGGAATCAGCCCCAGCATTTT; CDR3aa: CAWKGTGLGNQPQHF
v_gene: TRBV6-7; abundance: .; j_gene: TRBJ2-2; d_gene: TRBD1; CDR3nt: TGTGCCAGCAAAAGAGACAGGGGGCCGCCCCTGAACACCGGGGAGCTGTTTTTT; CDR3aa: CASKRDRGPPLNTGELFF
v_gene: TRBV13; abundance: .; j_gene: TRBJ1-1; d_gene: TRBD1; CDR3nt: TGTGCCAGCAGCTGGGGACAGGGTCGGACTGAAGCTTTCTTT; CDR3aa: CASSWGQGRTEAFF
v_gene: TRBV6-6; abundance: once; j_gene: TRBJ1-5; d_gene: TRBD1; CDR3nt: TGTGCCAGCGGCGACAGGGTCGGCAATCAGCCCCAGCATTTT; CDR3aa: CASGDRVGNQPQHF
v_gene: TRBV29-1; abundance: .; j_gene: TRBJ1-1; d_gene: .; CDR3nt: TGCAGCGTTGTCTTAGACACTGAAGCTTTCTTT; CDR3aa: CSVVLDTEAFF
v_gene: TRBV6-1; abundance: .; j_gene: TRBJ2-1; d_gene: .; CDR3nt: TGTGCCAGCAGTGACAACAATGAGCAGTTCTTC; CDR3aa: CASSDNNEQFF
v_gene: TRBV7-2; abundance: once; j_gene: TRBJ2-3; d_gene: TRBD2; CDR3nt: TGTGCCAGCAGCTTAGTGGGACTAGCGGGGGGGCCAGTAGATACGCAGTATTTT; CDR3aa: CASSLVGLAGGPVDTQYF
v_gene: TRBV6-6; abundance: .; j_gene: TRBJ1-4; d_gene: .; CDR3nt: TGTGCCAGCAGCCACGGTACAACTAATGAAAAACTGTTTTTT; CDR3aa: CASSHGTTNEKLFF
v_gene: TRBV19; abundance: .; j_gene: TRBJ1-1; d_gene: TRBD1; CDR3nt: TGTGCCAGTAACCGGGACAGGGGGGGCAACACTGAAGCTTTCTTT; CDR3aa: CASNRDRGGNTEAFF
v_gene: TRBV18; abundance: once; j_gene: TRBJ2-1; d_gene: TRBD2; CDR3nt: TGTGCCAGCTCACTTACCCGTAGCGGGGGGCCTCCGCTCCATAACTACAATGAGCAGTTCTTC; CDR3aa: CASSLTRSGGPPLHNYNEQFF
v_gene: TRBV11-2; abundance: .; j_gene: TRBJ1-6; d_gene: .; CDR3nt: TGTGCCAGCAGCCCATACAGCCTCCGGATCAGAGCTTCACCCCTCCACTTT; CDR3aa: CASSPYSLRIRASPLHF
v_gene: TRBV15; abundance: .; j_gene: TRBJ2-5; d_gene: TRBD1; CDR3nt: TGTGCCACCAGCAGAGTTACAGGGGGCCCGGAGACCCAGTACTTC; CDR3aa: CATSRVTGGPETQYF
v_gene: TRBV6-5; abundance: .; j_gene: TRBJ1-2; d_gene: TRBD1; CDR3nt: TGTGCCAGCAGTTACTTACAGGGGTCAGCTAACTATGGCTACACCTTC; CDR3aa: CASSYLQGSANYGYTF
v_gene: TRBV10-3; abundance: .; j_gene: TRBJ2-7; d_gene: TRBD1; CDR3nt: TGTGCCATCAGTGAGAGCGGACAGGGGGACTACGAGCAGTACTTC; CDR3aa: CAISESGQGDYEQYF
v_gene: TRBV10-1; abundance: .; j_gene: TRBJ2-7; d_gene: TRBD2; CDR3nt: TGCGCCAGCATGAAAGCGGGGGGGCCGGGCGAGCAGTACTTC; CDR3aa: CASMKAGGPGEQYF
v_gene: TRBV10-2; abundance: .; j_gene: TRBJ1-6; d_gene: TRBD1; CDR3nt: TGCGCCAGCAGAGGACAGGTTGATAATTCACCCCTCCACTTT; CDR3aa: CASRGQVDNSPLHF
v_gene: TRBV7-8; abundance: .; j_gene: TRBJ2-5; d_gene: .; CDR3nt: TGTGCCAGCAGCTCCGTGGGGACTTATCAAGAGACCCAGTACTTC; CDR3aa: CASSSVGTYQETQYF
v_gene: TRBV27; abundance: .; j_gene: TRBJ1-3; d_gene: .; CDR3nt: TGTGCCACCAGGAGGGGAGGGGTCTCTGGAAACACCATATATTTT; CDR3aa: CATRRGGVSGNTIYF
v_gene: TRBV6-5; abundance: .; j_gene: TRBJ2-7; d_gene: TRBD2; CDR3nt: TGTGCCAGCAGTTACCTTGGACTAGCGGGGGTTGACGAGCAGTACTTC; CDR3aa: CASSYLGLAGVDEQYF
v_gene: TRBV27; abundance: .; j_gene: TRBJ1-6; d_gene: .; CDR3nt: TGTGCCAGCAGACCCGCAAGGGGATTGGGTTCACCCCTCCACTTT; CDR3aa: CASRPARGLGSPLHF
v_gene: TRBV14; abundance: .; j_gene: TRBJ1-1; d_gene: TRBD1; CDR3nt: TGTGCCAGCAGCCAAAGTGGGACAGGGATGCTCACTGAAGCTTTCTTT; CDR3aa: CASSQSGTGMLTEAFF
v_gene: TRBV11-2; abundance: .; j_gene: TRBJ1-5; d_gene: .; CDR3nt: TGTGCCAGCAGCCCGAGGGGGAACAGCAATCAGCCCCAGCATTTT; CDR3aa: CASSPRGNSNQPQHF
v_gene: TRBV12-5; abundance: .; j_gene: TRBJ1-3; d_gene: .; CDR3nt: TGTGCTAGTGGTTTTGCGTTTAAGGACAGCAGCTCTGGAAACACCATATATTTT; CDR3aa: CASGFAFKDSSSGNTIYF
v_gene: TRBV18; abundance: few; j_gene: TRBJ2-7; d_gene: .; CDR3nt: TGTGCCAGCTCCAGGACAGATTCGGACTACGAGCAGTACTTC; CDR3aa: CASSRTDSDYEQYF
v_gene: TRBV6-1; abundance: .; j_gene: TRBJ1-2; d_gene: .; CDR3nt: TGTGCCAGCAGTGAAGTCGGCAGGGTCTATGGCTACACCTTC; CDR3aa: CASSEVGRVYGYTF
v_gene: TRBV7-9; abundance: .; j_gene: TRBJ1-6; d_gene: TRBD1; CDR3nt: TGTGCCAGCAGCCGGACAGGGGCCATCCGTAATTCACCCCTCCACTTT; CDR3aa: CASSRTGAIRNSPLHF
v_gene: TRBV5-4; abundance: .; j_gene: TRBJ1-4; d_gene: .; CDR3nt: TGTGCCGCATCGGGGGGGAATAATGAAAAACTGTTTTTT; CDR3aa: CAASGGNNEKLFF
v_gene: TRBV19; abundance: .; j_gene: TRBJ1-5; d_gene: .; CDR3nt: TGTGCCAGTAGTATGTTGCCCGGGTATCAGCCCCAGCATTTT; CDR3aa: CASSMLPGYQPQHF
v_gene: TRBV4-1; abundance: .; j_gene: TRBJ2-5; d_gene: TRBD1; CDR3nt: TGCGCCAGCACCCTTGGACAGGGTCATAAGACCCAGTACTTC; CDR3aa: CASTLGQGHKTQYF